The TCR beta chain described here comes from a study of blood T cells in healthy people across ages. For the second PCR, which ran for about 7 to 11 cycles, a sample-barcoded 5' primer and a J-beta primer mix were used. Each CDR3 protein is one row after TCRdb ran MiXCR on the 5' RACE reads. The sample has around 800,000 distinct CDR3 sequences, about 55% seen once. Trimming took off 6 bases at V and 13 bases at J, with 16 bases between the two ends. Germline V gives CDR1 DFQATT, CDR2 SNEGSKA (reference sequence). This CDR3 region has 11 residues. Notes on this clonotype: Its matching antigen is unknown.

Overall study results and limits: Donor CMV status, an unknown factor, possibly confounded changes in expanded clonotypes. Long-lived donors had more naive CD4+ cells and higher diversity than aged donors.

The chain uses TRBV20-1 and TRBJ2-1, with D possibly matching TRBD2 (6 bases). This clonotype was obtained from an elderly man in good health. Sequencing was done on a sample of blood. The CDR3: CSARLAPSQFF. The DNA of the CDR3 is TGCAGTGCGAGGCTAGCGCCGTCCCAGTTCTTC.